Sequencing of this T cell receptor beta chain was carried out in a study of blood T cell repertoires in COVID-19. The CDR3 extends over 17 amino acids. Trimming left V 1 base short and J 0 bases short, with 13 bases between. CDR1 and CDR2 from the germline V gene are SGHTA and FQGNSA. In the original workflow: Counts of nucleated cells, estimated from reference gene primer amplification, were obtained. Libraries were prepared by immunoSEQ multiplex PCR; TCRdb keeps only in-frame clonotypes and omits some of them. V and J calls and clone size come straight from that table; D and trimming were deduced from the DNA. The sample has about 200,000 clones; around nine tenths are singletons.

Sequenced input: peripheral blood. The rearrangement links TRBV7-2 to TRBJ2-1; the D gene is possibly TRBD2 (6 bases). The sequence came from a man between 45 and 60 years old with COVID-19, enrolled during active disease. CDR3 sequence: CASSLEVAGSSYNEQFF. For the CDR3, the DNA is TGTGCCAGCAGCTTAGAAGTCGCGGGGAGCTCCTACAATGAGCAGTTCTTC.